The T cell receptor beta chain under discussion was sequenced for a study of CD8+CD57+ T cells in acquired aplastic anemia. This clonotype was counted many times. The template used for profiling TCR beta VDJ and CDR3 was genomic DNA. TCRdb reprocessed the reads with MiXCR, giving one entry per CDR3 protein. Of about 150,000 distinct CDR3 sequences listed, 52% are singletons. Trimming stripped 1 base from V and 0 bases from J, with 13 bases between. Germline CDR1 and CDR2: WSHSY and SAAADI. The CDR3 spans 16 residues. Patients chosen for sequencing had shown CD8+CD57+ cell expansion by flow cytometry. The rearrangement uses TRBV10-2 and TRBJ2-7; D is possibly TRBD1 or TRBD2 (5 bases each). The sequencing sample was made of sorted CD4+, CD8+, or CD8+CD57+ T cells (not recorded which) from PBMCs. This TCR came from a human donor with aplastic anemia. The CDR3 reads CASSELAGGPSYEQYF. In DNA, the CDR3 is TGCGCCAGCAGTGAGTTAGCTGGGGGTCCCTCCTACGAGCAGTACTTC.